The 19 T cell receptor beta chains below all came from one sample that was sequenced in a study of blood T cell repertoires in COVID-19. Generated by immunoSEQ multiplex PCR, the TCRdb table keeps only in-frame clones and is missing some. The repertoire includes hundreds of thousands of clones, 70% to 90% of them detected once, and about 2.1% sits in the top ten. Sequencing was performed on PBMCs or T cells enriched from blood (not recorded which). All receptors come from a man aged 35 to 55 in a cohort exposed to, infected with or recovered from COVID-19 (not recorded which).

The chain combines TRBV10-3 with TRBJ1-4; 7 bases are shared with TRBD1. The germline CDR1 and CDR2 sequences are ENHRY and SYGVKD. CDR3 length: 14 residues. Losses at the gene ends were 7 bases for V and 4 bases for J; bases not matched to a gene: 6. CDR3 region: CAINQQGFNEKLFF. Written as DNA, the CDR3 is TGTGCCATCAATCAACAGGGGTTTAATGAAAAACTGTTTTTT.

This chain joins TRBV28 and TRBJ2-7; a weak D match, TRBD2 (6 bases). CDR1 is MDHEN, CDR2 SYDVKM, per germline. The CDR3 spans 14 residues. Trimming removed 3 bases from V and 3 bases from J, with 12 bases in between. The CDR3 sequence: CASSFRVGGYEQYF. DNA of the CDR3: TGTGCCAGCAGTTTCCGGGTGGGAGGCTACGAGCAGTACTTC.

J is TRBJ2-7 and V is TRBV29-1; maybe TRBD1 (5 bases). The CDR3 has 13 amino acids. V was pared by 3 bases and J by 2 bases, with 11 bases between. From germline, CDR1 is SQVTM and CDR2 ANQGSEA. CDR3: CSVEDDSTYEQYF. The CDR3, as DNA: TGCAGCGTTGAGGACGACAGTACCTACGAGCAGTACTTC.

V usage is TRBV6-5 and J usage is TRBJ1-5, with D possibly being TRBD1 (6 bases). Germline CDR1 and CDR2: MNHEY and SVGAGI. This CDR3 comprises 14 residues. Trimming removed 6 bases from V and 2 bases from J, with 11 bases in between. The CDR3 is CASRRQGRNQPQHF. CDR3 DNA: TGTGCCAGCAGACGTCAGGGGCGCAATCAGCCCCAGCATTTT.

This clone was seen more than once but under ten times. The chain uses TRBV10-3 and TRBJ1-5; 7 bases are shared with TRBD1. The CDR3 runs to 17 residues. The ends lost 0 bases at V and 5 bases at J; junction bases unmatched: 10. Germline V lookup: CDR1 ENHRY, CDR2 SYGVKD. The CDR3 DNA sequence: TGTGCCATCAGTGAGTCGATTGGGACAGCTAAGTATCAGCCCCAGCATTTT. As protein: CAISESIGTAKYQPQHF.

The chain couples TRBV11-2 to TRBJ2-1, with a possible D match to TRBD2 (7 bases). This CDR3 has 16 amino acids. CDR1 is SGHAT, CDR2 FQNNGV, per germline. Trimming pared 6 bases from V and 8 bases from J, leaving 23 bases between. CDR3 residues: CASSPLGGGSYDEQFF. The CDR3 nucleotides are TGTGCCAGCAGTCCGCTCGGGGGCGGGAGTTACGATGAGCAGTTCTTC.

In its sample, this clone was seen a few times. This chain links TRBV25-1 with TRBJ2-7; 7 bases map to TRBD2. Losses at the gene ends were 7 bases for V and 6 bases for J; bases not matched to a gene: 9. This CDR3 spans 13 amino acids. Germline values: CDR1 MGHDK, CDR2 SYGVNS. CDR3 region: CASTVLASPEQYF. The CDR3 bases are TGTGCCAGCACCGTACTAGCGAGTCCCGAGCAGTACTTC.

This chain joins TRBV7-2 and TRBJ2-1, with 12 bases lining up with TRBD2. The CDR3 length is 17 residues. Germline lookup yields CDR1 SGHTA and CDR2 FQGNSA. V dropped 0 bases and J dropped 7; count of bases not matched to a gene: 7. In DNA form, the CDR3 reads TGTGCCAGCAGCTTAGCAAAGACTAGCGGGAGACCTAATGAGCAGTTCTTC. Its protein product is CASSLAKTSGRPNEQFF.

The rearrangement uses TRBV7-2 and TRBJ2-5, with 9 nucleotides matching TRBD2. The CDR3 is made up of 16 amino acids. V lost 5 bases to trimming and J lost 1 base; unmatched junction nucleotides: 8. Per germline, CDR1 SGHTA and CDR2 FQGNSA. The CDR3 DNA reads as TGTGCCAGCAGCCGTCAAGCTAGCGGGACCCAAGAGACCCAGTACTTC. The encoded protein is CASSRQASGTQETQYF.

The V call is TRBV7-8, the J call TRBJ2-2, with D possibly matching TRBD1 (6 bases). The CDR3 extends over 13 amino acids. CDR1 is SGHVS and CDR2 is FQNEAQ in the germline V gene. The V and J ends lost 7 bases and 2 bases respectively, with 8 bases between them. CDR3 residues: CASTRGNTGELFF. DNA for the CDR3: TGTGCCAGCACCAGGGGAAACACCGGGGAGCTGTTTTTT.

The chain is built from TRBV5-5 and TRBJ2-1, with 7 bases fitting TRBD2. From germline, CDR1 is SGHKS and CDR2 YYEKEE (reference sequence). The ends lost 5 bases at V and 4 bases at J; junction bases unmatched: 3. This CDR3 is 13 amino acids long. The DNA of the CDR3 is TGTGCCAGCAGGGCGGGAGTATACAATGAGCAGTTCTTC. Amino acids: CASRAGVYNEQFF.

This clone was seen more than once but under ten times. V is TRBV5-5 and J is TRBJ2-1; 9 nucleotides agree with TRBD1. After removal of 2 bases from V and 2 bases from J, the junction contained 5 bases not matched to a gene. Germline CDR1 is SGHKS and CDR2 is YYEKEE (reference sequence). The CDR3 loop spans 16 amino acids. DNA of the CDR3: TGTGCCAGCAGCTTTGGGACAGGGAGGACCTACAATGAGCAGTTCTTC. This encodes CASSFGTGRTYNEQFF.

The chain uses TRBV9 and TRBJ2-3; possibly TRBD2 for D (5 bases). The V end lost 0 bases, the J end lost 6 bases, and 8 bases lay between the germline ends. The CDR3 consists of 13 residues. CDR1 SGDLS and CDR2 YYNGEE come from the germline V gene. CDR3 nucleotide sequence: TGTGCCAGCAGCGTAGGTCCGGGGGATACGCAGTATTTT. It yields the protein CASSVGPGDTQYF.

This rearrangement joins TRBV11-2 to TRBJ1-2; 8 nucleotides match TRBD1. Germline CDR1 is SGHAT and CDR2 is FQNNGV. This CDR3 has 15 residues. The V segment lost 6 bases and the J segment 5 bases; nucleotides outside the gene matches: 11. The CDR3 DNA follows: TGTGCCAGCAGTCGTAACAGGGGGTCGGGATATGGCTACACCTTC. Encoded protein: CASSRNRGSGYGYTF.

This rearrangement joins TRBV7-9 to TRBJ2-3; perhaps TRBD1 as D (6 bases). This CDR3 is 16 amino acids long. The germline CDR1 and CDR2 sequences are SEHNR and FQNEAQ (reference sequence). Trimming removed 2 bases at V and 0 bases at J, with 12 bases between. The CDR3 here is CASSLRDILSTDTQYF. The CDR3 DNA is TGTGCCAGCAGCTTACGGGACATTTTAAGCACAGATACGCAGTATTTT.

The rearrangement links TRBV5-1 to TRBJ2-2, with D hard to call. CDR1 and CDR2 (germline): SGHRS, YFSETQ. The CDR3 length is 13 residues. V shed 3 bases and J shed 4 bases, with 7 bases lying between them. As DNA, the CDR3 is TGCGCCAGCAGCTCGGAGAGCACCGGGGAGCTGTTTTTT. It yields the protein CASSSESTGELFF.

CDR3 DNA sequence: TGCGCCAGCAGCAACACCGACAGGGTGCATGGCTACACCTTC. It specifies CASSNTDRVHGYTF. The J gene is TRBJ1-2, the V gene TRBV5-1; 7 nucleotides align to TRBD1. CDR3 length: 14 amino acids. After removal of 4 bases from V and 6 bases from J, the junction contained 9 bases not matched to a gene. CDR1 and CDR2 from the germline V gene are SGHRS and YFSETQ.

This clone has only one observation. The chain couples TRBV2 to TRBJ1-2; TRBD1 might be the D (6 bases). In germline, CDR1 is SNHLY, CDR2 FYNNEI. The CDR3 totals 13 residues. Between the trimmed V and J ends, which lost 6 bases and 9 bases, there was a span of 17 bases. The CDR3 region has the DNA TGTGCCAGCAGGGGGACATCTTGGTCAAGCTACACCTTC. Protein sequence: CASRGTSWSSYTF.

This clone was seen repeatedly, ten times or more. J is TRBJ2-7 and V is TRBV5-5; TRBD1 agrees at 7 bases. CDR3 length: 15 amino acids. Germline values: CDR1 SGHKS, CDR2 YYEKEE (reference sequence). Losses at the gene ends were 2 bases for V and 5 bases for J; bases not matched to a gene: 10. CDR3 coding DNA: TGTGCCAGCAGCTTTATCCCGACAGGGATCGACGAGCAGTACTTC. This translates into CASSFIPTGIDEQYF.